This entry lists 20 T cell receptor beta chains sequenced from one sample in a study of blood T cell repertoires in COVID-19. Clones were sequenced by immunoSEQ multiplex PCR, and TCRdb holds only the in-frame ones, with some missing. The sample comprises around 130,000 clones, around 86% of which are singletons, and about 9.5% rests with the top ten. Sequencing was done on a sample of peripheral blood. These receptors came from a middle-aged man with active or convalescent COVID-19.

V is TRBV18 and J is TRBJ2-7, with TRBD2 identical over 10 bases. CDR3 size: 14 residues. V shed 2 bases, J shed 5 bases, and the junction held 3 bases outside the gene matches. Germline CDR1 reads KGHSH; CDR2 reads LQKENI. CDR3 in amino acids: CASSPVGTSDEQYF. In DNA, the CDR3 is TGTGCCAGCTCACCAGTAGGGACTAGCGACGAGCAGTACTTC.

The chain is built from TRBV21-1 and TRBJ2-6; the DNA was not used to check the table's D call, TRBD2. TRBV21-1 is a pseudogene. The CDR3 is 18 amino acids. The CDR3 DNA follows: TGTGCCAGCACCAATAATACTAGCCTAGACTCTGGGGCCAACGTCCTGACTTTC. Translated, it gives CASTNNTSLDSGANVLTF.

This chain links TRBV19 with TRBJ2-1; unclear D gene. The CDR3 length is 11 residues. With 6 bases removed from V and 11 bases from J, the gap between germline ends came to 11 bases. Germline V gene sequence: CDR1 LNHDA, CDR2 SQIVND (reference sequence). CDR3 region: CASSRETKQFF. In DNA form, the CDR3 reads TGTGCCAGTAGCCGCGAAACGAAGCAGTTCTTC.

This rearrangement joins TRBV7-9 to TRBJ1-1; tentatively, D is TRBD1 (6 bases). Per the germline V gene, CDR1 is SEHNR and CDR2 is FQNEAQ (reference sequence). The CDR3 is 14 amino acids. Trimming took 6 bases from V and 1 from J, leaving 12 bases between them. The CDR3 reads CASSHRATNTEAFF. CDR3 sequence (DNA): TGTGCCAGCAGTCACAGGGCCACGAACACTGAAGCTTTCTTT.

The chain is built from TRBV25-1 and TRBJ2-7, with D perhaps TRBD1 (5 bases). CDR1 is MGHDK, CDR2 SYGVNS, per germline. V was shortened by 2 bases and J by 0 bases, with 8 bases between the two germline ends. The CDR3 has 14 residues. CDR3 in DNA: TGTGCCAGCAGTGAAGACAGTCTCTCCTACGAGCAGTACTTC. Translated, it gives CASSEDSLSYEQYF.

The chain uses TRBV6-6 and TRBJ2-7; D perhaps matches TRBD2 (6 bases). Looked up from germline, CDR1 is MNHNY and CDR2 is SVGAGI (reference sequence). The CDR3 is 11 residues long. Trimming cost V 6 bases and J 3 bases, with 6 bases left between them. The CDR3 region is CASRRDYEQYF. CDR3 DNA sequence: TGTGCCAGCAGGCGGGACTACGAGCAGTACTTC.

This clone was found once. This sequence joins TRBV5-6 and TRBJ2-4; 8 nucleotides agree with TRBD1. Germline V lookup: CDR1 SGHDT, CDR2 YYEEEE. This CDR3 spans 16 amino acids. V lost 5 bases, J lost 3 bases, and 10 bases stayed unmatched. The CDR3 loop is CASRPGQAVDKNIQYF. DNA of the CDR3: TGTGCCAGCAGACCGGGACAGGCGGTTGACAAAAACATTCAGTACTTC.

This rearrangement joins TRBV5-4 to TRBJ2-1; 13 bases line up with TRBD2. Germline values: CDR1 SGHNT, CDR2 YYREEE (reference sequence). The CDR3 length is 16 residues. V was clipped by 4 bases and J by 3 bases; unmatched bases: 4. CDR3 coding DNA: TGTGCCAGCAGCCCGGGACTAGCGGGGCTCTACAATGAGCAGTTCTTC. Translation: CASSPGLAGLYNEQFF.

The chain recombines TRBV6-5 with TRBJ1-2, with TRBD1 as a possible D gene (6 bases). CDR1 MNHEY and CDR2 SVGAGI come from the germline V gene. V was shortened by 6 bases and J by 7 bases, with 15 bases between the two germline ends. The CDR3 length is 13 residues. CDR3 nucleotides: TGTGCCAGCAGGCGAGACAGGTCTTCTGGCTACACCTTC. Its translation: CASRRDRSSGYTF.

The chain joins TRBV5-4 to TRBJ2-1; tentatively, D is TRBD2 (5 bases). The V end was cut by 4 bases, the J end by 1 base, with 9 bases between. The CDR3 totals 14 residues. Germline V lookup: CDR1 SGHNT, CDR2 YYREEE (reference sequence). CDR3 bases: TGTGCCAGCAGCCCTAGACTATCCTACAATGAGCAGTTCTTC. Amino acids: CASSPRLSYNEQFF.

This clone was counted a single time. This sequence joins TRBV6-2 or TRBV6-3 and TRBJ2-6; 8 nucleotides agree with TRBD1. The trim removed 5 bases at V and 0 bases at J, leaving 0 bases unmatched. This CDR3 contains 15 residues. Germline CDR1 reads MNHEY; CDR2 reads SVGEGT. In DNA, the CDR3 is TGTGCCAGCAGTACAGGGGGCTCTGGGGCCAACGTCCTGACTTTC. It yields the protein CASSTGGSGANVLTF.

The chain is built from TRBV10-1 and TRBJ1-1; D uncertain. Germline V gene lookup returns CDR1 WNHNN and CDR2 SYGVQD (reference sequence). Trimming removed 6 bases at V and 1 base at J, with 9 bases between. There are 13 residues in the CDR3. CDR3: CASSQVPNTEAFF. Here the CDR3 DNA reads TGCGCCAGCAGCCAGGTTCCGAACACTGAAGCTTTCTTT.

DNA of the CDR3: TGTGCCAGCAGCCCCGGGACAGCCAATCAGCCCCAGCATTTT. This sequence encodes CASSPGTANQPQHF. The chain has TRBV3-1 (or the pseudogene TRBV3-2) and TRBJ1-5; 7 bases agree with TRBD1. Looked up from germline, CDR1 is LGHDT and CDR2 is YNNKEL (reference sequence). Trimming took 4 bases from V and 3 from J; bases not matched to a gene: 3. The CDR3 contains 14 residues.

The rearrangement uses TRBV29-1 and TRBJ2-7; maybe TRBD2 (6 bases). V was shortened by 4 bases and J by 2 bases, with 18 bases between the two germline ends. There are 15 residues in the CDR3. Germline V CDR1 and CDR2: SQVTM, ANQGSEA. CDR3 nucleotides: TGCAGCGTTGGCGGGATCCGGGACGCAGCCTACGAGCAGTACTTC. It translates to CSVGGIRDAAYEQYF.

Note on this clone: Mismatch with germline at one junction end may stem from a read error. The chain links TRBV7-2 to TRBJ2-1; tentatively, D is TRBD2 (5 bases). Per germline, CDR1 SGHTA and CDR2 FQGNSA. The CDR3 spans 15 residues. The CDR3 region is CASSVARRSYNEQFF. DNA of the CDR3: TGTGCCAGCAGCGTAGCCAGGAGGTCCTACAATGAGCAGTTCTTC.

The genes are TRBV5-4 and TRBJ2-3; 10 nucleotides line up with TRBD2. The CDR3 is made up of 16 amino acids. V lost 3 bases to trimming and J lost 5 bases; unmatched junction nucleotides: 9. CDR1 is SGHNT and CDR2 is YYREEE in the germline V gene (reference sequence). The CDR3 reads CASSSRAGGRQDTQYF. The CDR3 nucleotides read TGTGCCAGCAGCTCGCGAGCGGGGGGGCGACAAGATACGCAGTATTTT.

This clone was seen only once. J is TRBJ2-2 and V is TRBV3-1 (or the pseudogene TRBV3-2); TRBD1 aligns across 7 bases. This CDR3 has 15 amino acids. With V trimmed by 2 bases and J by 4 bases, 4 bases remained unmatched. The germline CDR1 and CDR2 sequences are LGHDT and YNNKEL (reference sequence). CDR3 nucleotides: TGTGCCAGCAGCCAAAATACAGGGGTCACCGGGGAGCTGTTTTTT. Translated, it gives CASSQNTGVTGELFF.

This chain connects TRBV6-5 to TRBJ1-1, with TRBD1 matching 8 bases. The V segment lost 7 bases and the J segment 3 bases; nucleotides outside the gene matches: 10. CDR1 and CDR2 from the germline V gene are MNHEY and SVGAGI. This CDR3 contains 15 residues. The DNA for the CDR3 is TGTGCCAGCATACGGACAGGGATAAGTTACACTGAAGCTTTCTTT. Its translation: CASIRTGISYTEAFF.

The chain has TRBV2 and TRBJ2-5, with D maybe TRBD1 (6 bases). The CDR3 loop spans 15 amino acids. CDR1 and CDR2 (germline): SNHLY, FYNNEI. V lost 0 bases and J lost 5, with 13 bases in between. This CDR3 is CASSEALHRVETQYF. For the CDR3, the DNA is TGTGCCAGCAGTGAAGCGCTTCACAGGGTTGAGACCCAGTACTTC.

The sample holds one count of this clone. This sequence joins TRBV15 and TRBJ2-7, with TRBD1 matching 7 bases. The CDR3 runs to 15 residues. Per germline, CDR1 LNHNV and CDR2 YYDKDF (reference sequence). The ends lost 5 bases at V and 5 bases at J; junction bases unmatched: 12. The CDR3 spells CATSATRQGRNEQYF. The CDR3 coding sequence is TGTGCCACCAGCGCGACCCGACAGGGTCGGAACGAGCAGTACTTC. Looking up the rest from reference TRBV15 and TRBJ2-7 gives the full variable domain: DAMVIQNPRYQVTQFGKPVTLSCSQTLNHNVMYWYQQKSSQAPKLLFHYYDKDFNNEADTPDNFQSRRPNTSFCFLDIRSPGLGDTAMYLCATSATRQGRNEQYFGPGTRLTVT.